A selection of T cell receptor beta chains follows, all from one sample in a study of TIL therapy for anti-PD-1-resistant metastatic lung cancer. Sequencing was performed with immunoSEQ multiplex PCR; in TCRdb, only in-frame clones are kept and a portion is missing. The sample shows about 55,000 clones, approximately 78% of them seen only once. Specimen: blood, collected at baseline. The receptors here all came from a person between 30 and 80 years old with non-small cell lung cancer. The CDR3 runs from the conserved cysteine through the conserved F or W. Clone size is stated in some rows and not others, as once, few, many or a class when expanded.

j_gene,abundance,v_gene,CDR3aa
TRBJ1-1,-,TRBV5-4,CASSLGGRNTEAFF
TRBJ2-2,few,TRBV7-3,CASSLDGELFF
TRBJ1-1,-,TRBV6-1,CASSEWGPNTEAFF
TRBJ2-7,-,TRBV19,CASSIDTGSYEQYF
TRBJ1-2,-,TRBV5-6,CASSLAGKRAPLANYGYTF
TRBJ2-4,-,TRBV19,CASSAAGTVRAQYF
TRBJ2-2,-,TRBV19,CASSPGQAGAGELFF
TRBJ2-7,-,TRBV3-1/TRBV3-2,CASSRTNNEQYF
TRBJ2-7,-,TRBV19,CASSNRGGPPYEQYF
TRBJ1-5,-,TRBV10-3,CAISESEVGNQPQHF
TRBJ1-1,-,TRBV7-2,CASSLGPWGRDGTEAFF
TRBJ2-7,-,TRBV19,CASSIVYSYEQYF
TRBJ2-2,-,TRBV10-3,CAISEAGGLAGGNTGELFF
TRBJ2-7,-,TRBV19,CASLLRDSVDLFPYEQYF
TRBJ2-5,-,TRBV30,CAWSPGLMAQYF
TRBJ2-1,few,TRBV7-3,CASSARPSSYNEQFF
TRBJ2-6,-,TRBV7-8,CASSLQYSGANVLTF